The source of this T cell receptor (beta chain) is a study of beta chain features in type 1 diabetes. In the study overall: Cells sorted and examined across all samples totaled approximately 100,000,000. Points from the study as a whole: Fewer insertions but more deletions were seen at VDJ junctions in type 1 diabetes patients. The cDNA sequencing approach could over-represent high-TCR-expressing cells.

Expressed TCRB transcripts got sequenced, as all isolated RNA was reverse transcribed. Some clones are missing from TCRdb's copy, which holds only in-frame ones; the method was immunoSEQ multiplex PCR. The repertoire holds around 250,000 clones, with roughly 30% as singletons. Germline V gene lookup returns CDR1 KGHSH and CDR2 LQKENI. Between the trimmed V and J ends, which lost 5 bases and 6 bases, there was a span of 11 bases. The CDR3 totals 12 residues. Stem cell-like memory, regulatory, central memory and naive CD4+ cells were sorted via CD45RO/CCR7/CD25/CD127/CD95/CD27. To note about this clone: Its matching antigen is unknown.

The gene calls are TRBV18 and TRBJ2-7; tentative D call: TRBD1 (5 bases). Sequenced input: central memory CD4+ T cells from blood. The TCR originated in a man younger than 40 in good health. CDR3 protein: CASSSDTGEQYF. The CDR3 DNA reads as TGTGCCAGCTCATCGGACACGGGCGAGCAGTACTTC.